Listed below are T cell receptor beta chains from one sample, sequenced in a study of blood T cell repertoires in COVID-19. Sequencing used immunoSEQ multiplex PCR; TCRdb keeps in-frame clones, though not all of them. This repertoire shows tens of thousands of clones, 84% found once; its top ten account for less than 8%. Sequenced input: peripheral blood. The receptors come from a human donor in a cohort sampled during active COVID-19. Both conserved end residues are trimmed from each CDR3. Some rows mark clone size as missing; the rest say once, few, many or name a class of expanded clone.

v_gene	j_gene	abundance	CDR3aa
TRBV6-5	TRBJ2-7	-	ASTPPGKYEQY
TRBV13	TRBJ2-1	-	ASSPSPGVESYNEQF
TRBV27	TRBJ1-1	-	ASAPGGSTEAF
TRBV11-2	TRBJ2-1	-	ASSFPSSYNEQF
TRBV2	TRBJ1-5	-	ASKEGGNQPQH
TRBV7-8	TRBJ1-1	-	ASSSSSGGRTEAF
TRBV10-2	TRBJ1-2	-	ASSPDGNYGYT
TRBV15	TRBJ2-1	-	ATSRGTGSYNEQF
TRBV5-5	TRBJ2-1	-	ASSLGPEVHNEQF
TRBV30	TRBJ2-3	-	AWSVWDRVPDTQY
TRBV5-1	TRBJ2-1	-	ASRPIIDRAYNEQF
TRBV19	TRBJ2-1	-	ASTGGRALDNEQF
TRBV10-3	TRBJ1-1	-	AISESPGVNTEAF
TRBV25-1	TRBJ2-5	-	ASSPRDLEETQY
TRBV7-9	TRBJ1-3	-	ASSYRGPGNTIY
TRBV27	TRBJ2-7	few	ASSLFSGSYYEQY
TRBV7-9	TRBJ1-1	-	ASSLNSNTEAF
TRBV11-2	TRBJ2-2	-	ASSLALTGELF
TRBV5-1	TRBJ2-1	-	ASNVEGLAGSEQF
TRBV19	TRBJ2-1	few	ASSIADEQF
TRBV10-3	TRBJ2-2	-	AISEGQGNTGELF
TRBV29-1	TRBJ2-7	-	SVHRGPEQY
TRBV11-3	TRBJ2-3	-	ASSLDPRTQY
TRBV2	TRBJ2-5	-	ASKRGQETQY
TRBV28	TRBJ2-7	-	ASSSGYEQY
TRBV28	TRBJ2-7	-	ASTQRVPYEQY
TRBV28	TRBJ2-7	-	ASGFEQY
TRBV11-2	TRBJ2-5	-	ASSPRDNQETQY
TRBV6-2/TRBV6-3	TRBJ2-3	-	ASSSPDRGQDTQY
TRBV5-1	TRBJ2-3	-	ASKVWTGSADTQY
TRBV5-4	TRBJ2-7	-	ASSPDREGTYEQY
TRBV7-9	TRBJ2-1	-	ASSLGLLNEQF
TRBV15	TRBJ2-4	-	ATSHLALAKNIQY
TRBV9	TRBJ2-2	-	ASSVEPGGFTGELF
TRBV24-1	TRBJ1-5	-	ATSDIELRGNQPQH
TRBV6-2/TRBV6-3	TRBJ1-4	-	ASSYRGSWLEKLF
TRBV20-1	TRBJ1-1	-	SAPRHIAF
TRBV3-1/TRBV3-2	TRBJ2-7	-	ASSQEQYEQY